The TCR beta chain under discussion was sequenced for a study of T-cell reconstitution after alpha-beta-depleted transplantation in children. This CDR3 has 14 amino acids. Germline V gene lookup returns CDR1 LNHDA and CDR2 SQIVND (reference sequence). V shed 4 bases and J shed 3 bases, with 10 bases lying between them. Unique molecular identifiers tagged the TCRbeta library. MiXCR was run by TCRdb on the PCR reads, yielding one entry per CDR3 protein. This sample has about 490,000 distinct CDR3 sequences; about 10% occur once, and the top ten carry just over 2%. The study, taken as a whole, reports: Counts and diversity of T cells one year after transplant came mostly from newly produced T cells.

Remarks on this clonotype: Its antigen is currently unknown.

Source: PBMCs, taken before TCRalphabeta/CD19-depleted stem cell transplant. This clonotype originated in a child aged 2-15 years with inherited bone marrow failure, due to receive a stem cell transplant. This chain uses TRBV19 with TRBJ2-1, with D possibly being TRBD2 (6 bases). CDR3 in DNA: TGTGCCAGTAGTAGCGGGACCCTCTACAATGAGCAGTTCTTC. Protein sequence: CASSSGTLYNEQFF.